This T cell receptor beta chain was obtained from a study of T cells after yellow fever vaccination. Regarding the study as a whole: A large majority of primary-vaccination clones showed up again after the booster (96% CD4, around 90% CD8). Faster peaking, at day 5 versus 15, marked a secondary response that was weaker.

One entry per CDR3 protein, called by TCRdb with MiXCR from the 5' RACE reads. The sample holds approximately 510,000 distinct CDR3 sequences, 20% to 25% seen once. Germline V gene sequence: CDR1 SEHNR, CDR2 FQNEAQ (reference sequence). The CDR3 extends over 17 amino acids. V gave up 0 bases and J gave up 2 bases; unmatched junction bases: 7. Comment on this clonotype: Its antigen is undetermined.

The chain uses TRBV7-9 and TRBJ2-7, with 10 bases fitting TRBD1. The sequence was collected from a man aged 18 to 29 who received the YFV17D yellow fever vaccine. Sample: PBMCs, taken roughly 20 days after the first yellow fever vaccination. For the CDR3, the DNA is TGTGCCAGCAGCTTAGCGGGGACCGACAGGGGGCCCTACGAGCAGTACTTC. The encoded protein is CASSLAGTDRGPYEQYF.